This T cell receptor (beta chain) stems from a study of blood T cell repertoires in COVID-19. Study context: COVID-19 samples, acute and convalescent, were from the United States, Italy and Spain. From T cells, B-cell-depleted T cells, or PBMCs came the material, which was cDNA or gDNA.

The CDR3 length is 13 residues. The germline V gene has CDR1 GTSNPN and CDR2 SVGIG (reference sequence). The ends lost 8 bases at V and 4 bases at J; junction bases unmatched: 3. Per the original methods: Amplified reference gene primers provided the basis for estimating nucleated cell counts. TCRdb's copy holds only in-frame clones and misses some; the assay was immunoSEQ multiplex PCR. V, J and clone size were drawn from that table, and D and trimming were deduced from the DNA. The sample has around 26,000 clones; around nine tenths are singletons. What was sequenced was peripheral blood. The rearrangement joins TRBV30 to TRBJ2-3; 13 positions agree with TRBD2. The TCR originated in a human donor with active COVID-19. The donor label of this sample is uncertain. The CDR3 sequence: CATGLAGPDTQYF. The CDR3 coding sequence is TGTGCCACGGGACTAGCGGGACCAGATACGCAGTATTTT.